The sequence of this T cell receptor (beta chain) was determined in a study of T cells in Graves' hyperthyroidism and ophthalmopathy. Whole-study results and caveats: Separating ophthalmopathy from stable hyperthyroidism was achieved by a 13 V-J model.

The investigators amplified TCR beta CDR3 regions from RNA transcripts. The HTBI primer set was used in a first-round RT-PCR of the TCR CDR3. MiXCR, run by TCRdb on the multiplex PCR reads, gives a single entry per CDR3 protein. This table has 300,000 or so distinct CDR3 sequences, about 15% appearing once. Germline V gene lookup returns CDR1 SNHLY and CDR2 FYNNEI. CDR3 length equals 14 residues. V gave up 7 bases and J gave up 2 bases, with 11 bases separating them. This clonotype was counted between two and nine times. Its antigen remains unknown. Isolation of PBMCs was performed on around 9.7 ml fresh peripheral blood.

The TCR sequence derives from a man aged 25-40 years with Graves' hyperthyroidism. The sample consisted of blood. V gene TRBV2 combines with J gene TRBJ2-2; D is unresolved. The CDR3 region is CASNFARNTGELFF. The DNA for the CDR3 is TGTGCCAGCAACTTCGCGAGAAACACCGGGGAGCTGTTTTTT.